This record concerns one TCR beta chain sequence. Its antigen is not identified. One end of the junction does not line up with germline, which may come from a read error. This entry is derived from a study of OX40 agonist ivuxolimab in advanced cancers. Whole-study context: The mean age was approximately 60 years, ranging from about 20 to 90, with approximately 83% of participants male. It was permissible to have had prior anti-PD-1, anti-PD-L1 or anti-CTLA-4 therapy, and less than 45% had some.

Autoimmune disease history or systemic immunosuppression led to patients being barred. Study-level points and caveats: Clonal expansion from baseline to week 6 occurred in both CD4+ and CD8+ T cells.

Produced via immunoSEQ multiplex PCR; TCRdb's table is partial and in-frame only. The sample carries 65,000 to 70,000 clones, about 80% recorded once. From germline, CDR1 is LGHNA and CDR2 YNFKEQ. The CDR3 spans 16 residues. This chain links TRBV4-2 with TRBJ2-7; possibly TRBD1 or TRBD2 for D (5 bases each). This specimen consisted of CD4+ or CD8+ T cells sorted from blood, obtained in a trial of the OX40 agonist ivuxolimab. The receptor comes from an adult with an advanced solid tumor such as melanoma, head and neck, liver or kidney cancer. This CDR3 reads CASSQGDAGTNPGPDF. In DNA, the CDR3 is TGTGCCAGCAGCCAAGGGGATGCCGGGACCAACCCCGGACCGGACTTC.